Presented here are 30 T cell receptor beta chains from one specimen sequenced in a study of T cell responses to AZD1222 COVID-19 vaccine. Measured with immunoSEQ multiplex PCR; TCRdb has only the in-frame clones, and not every one. The sample has 110,000 or so clones, 70% to 90% seen once. The starting material was peripheral blood, obtained on day 0 of AZD1222 vaccination. The receptors originated from an adult in good health.

J is TRBJ2-7 and V is TRBV7-8; D is ambiguous. The length of the CDR3 is 13 residues. V gave up 1 base and J gave up 6 bases, with 10 bases separating them. Germline V gene lookup returns CDR1 SGHVS and CDR2 FQNEAQ. The CDR3 region is CASSLVRVGEQYF. The CDR3 region has the DNA TGTGCCAGCAGCTTAGTTAGGGTAGGCGAGCAGTACTTC.

CDR3: CASSSHPGTDYNSPLHF. DNA of the CDR3: TGTGCCAGCAGCTCCCACCCGGGGACCGATTATAATTCACCCCTCCACTTT. The V gene is TRBV13, the J gene TRBJ1-6, with D possibly matching TRBD1 (5 bases). V lost 4 bases and J 4 bases, leaving 17 bases between the germline ends. Looked up from germline, CDR1 is PRHDT and CDR2 is FYEKMQ (reference sequence). The CDR3 contains 17 residues.

This sequence joins TRBV29-1 and TRBJ2-3; TRBD1 matches at 11 bases. Trimming at V came to 6 bases and at J to 7 bases, leaving 9 bases not matched to a gene. Per the germline V gene, CDR1 is SQVTM and CDR2 is ANQGSEA. This CDR3 is built from 14 residues. The chain's CDR3 is CSVPGTGGRNTQYF. The CDR3 coding sequence is TGCAGCGTGCCCGGGACAGGGGGACGCAATACGCAGTATTTT.

In DNA, the CDR3 is TGCAGCGTTGAAGCCGAATGGACAGGGTCCGAGCAGTACTTC. Amino acids: CSVEAEWTGSEQYF. V is TRBV29-1 and J is TRBJ2-7; 8 bases align to TRBD1. V was pared by 1 base and J by 6 bases, with 8 bases of the junction left unmatched. The germline gives CDR1 SQVTM, CDR2 ANQGSEA. The CDR3 contains 14 residues.

This rearrangement joins TRBV2 to TRBJ2-3; D not resolved. Trimming shortened V by 4 bases and J by 2 bases, and 10 bases separated the two germline ends. CDR1 is SNHLY, CDR2 FYNNEI, per germline. This CDR3 spans 14 amino acids. CDR3 in amino acids: CASSAKGSTDTQYF. The CDR3 nucleotides read TGTGCCAGCAGTGCGAAGGGTTCCACAGATACGCAGTATTTT.

This clone showed up just a few times. The rearrangement uses TRBV30 and TRBJ1-3, with D perhaps TRBD1 (5 bases). CDR3 length: 12 residues. Trimming left V 1 base short and J 4 bases short, with 5 bases between. Germline V gives CDR1 GTSNPN, CDR2 SVGIG (reference sequence). This chain's CDR3 is CAWSEGGNTIYF. The CDR3 nucleotides read TGTGCCTGGAGTGAGGGGGGAAACACCATATATTTT.

This sequence joins TRBV19 and TRBJ1-3; no reliable D call. This CDR3 comprises 13 residues. V was clipped by 6 bases and J by 3 bases, with 9 bases between them. The germline V gene encodes CDR1 LNHDA and CDR2 SQIVND (reference sequence). Written as DNA, the CDR3 is TGTGCCAGTAGGGACGACGGTGGAAACACCATATATTTT. It translates to CASRDDGGNTIYF.

The V gene is TRBV6-5, the J gene TRBJ1-6, with no clear D. CDR3 size: 13 residues. The ends were cut back, 10 bases at V and 1 base at J, with 8 bases in the middle. Per the germline V gene, CDR1 is MNHEY and CDR2 is SVGAGI. The CDR3 DNA sequence: TGTGCCACCTGGGATTCCTATAATTCACCCCTCCACTTT. It is translated as CATWDSYNSPLHF.

This clone was picked up one time. V and J are TRBV19 and TRBJ1-2; unclear D gene. The germline V gene encodes CDR1 LNHDA and CDR2 SQIVND (reference sequence). CDR3 length: 11 residues. Trimming stripped 10 bases from V and 7 bases from J, with 13 bases between. The chain's CDR3 is CATRSSTGYTF. The DNA of the CDR3 is TGTGCCACCCGTAGTTCGACTGGCTACACCTTC.

Note on this clone: The same CDR3 is also encoded by other DNA sequences in this sample. J is TRBJ2-2 and V is TRBV28; D not certain. V lost 6 bases and J lost 2, with 4 bases in between. The CDR3 sequence is 12 residues long. CDR1 MDHEN and CDR2 SYDVKM come from the germline V gene. CDR3 DNA sequence: TGTGCCAGCAGAATAAACACCGGGGAGCTGTTTTTT. Its translation: CASRINTGELFF.

The rearrangement uses TRBV7-2 and TRBJ1-2, with no clear D. V was pared by 5 bases and J by 8 bases, with 12 bases between. This CDR3 is built from 12 residues. Germline V gene sequence: CDR1 SGHTA, CDR2 FQGNSA. For the CDR3, the DNA is TGTGCCAGCAGCCCCACCGGGGAAGGCTACACCTTC. Amino acids: CASSPTGEGYTF.

This chain connects TRBV14 to TRBJ2-5, with D possibly being TRBD2 (6 bases). The CDR3 runs 16 residues. Germline-derived CDR1 and CDR2 are SGHDN and FVKESK. Deletions cut 4 bases from V and 5 bases from J, with 20 bases between. CDR3 sequence reads: CASSPFEEGKYETQYF. The CDR3 DNA is TGTGCCAGCAGCCCCTTTGAGGAGGGGAAGTACGAGACCCAGTACTTC.

The chain couples TRBV4-1 to TRBJ1-3, with D tentatively TRBD1 (5 bases). From germline, CDR1 is MGHRA and CDR2 YSYEKL. CDR3 length: 15 residues. Trimming removed 0 bases from V and 1 base from J, with 7 bases in between. In DNA, the CDR3 is TGCGCCAGCAGCCAAGACGGGGGATCTGGAAACACCATATATTTT. Encoded protein: CASSQDGGSGNTIYF.

This rearrangement joins TRBV14 to TRBJ2-2; TRBD2 matches at 7 bases. Unmatched junction bases numbered 11, after V lost 4 bases and J lost 6 bases. Germline V lookup: CDR1 SGHDN, CDR2 FVKESK. CDR3 length equals 16 residues. CDR3 protein: CASSPIGGSIAGELFF. CDR3 DNA: TGTGCCAGCAGCCCGATCGGCGGGAGTATCGCCGGGGAGCTGTTTTTT.

This clone came up once. This chain connects TRBV12-3 or TRBV12-4 to TRBJ1-2; 8 nucleotides align to TRBD1. The CDR3 spans 13 residues. The ends lost 6 bases at V and 3 bases at J; junction bases unmatched: 3. The CDR3: CASSRQGYYGYTF. CDR3 in DNA: TGTGCCAGCAGCCGACAGGGGTACTATGGCTACACCTTC.

The V and J genes are TRBV4-3 and TRBJ2-7, with D perhaps TRBD1 or TRBD2 (5 bases each). V was pared by 0 bases and J by 6 bases, with 12 bases between. The CDR3 contains 14 residues. Germline V gene data show CDR1 as LGHNA and CDR2 as YSLEER. CDR3 DNA: TGCGCCAGCAGCCAAGATATCGGGGCGTTCGAGCAGTACTTC. As protein: CASSQDIGAFEQYF.

V usage is TRBV21-1 and J usage is TRBJ2-7. TRBV21-1 is a pseudogene segment. The CDR3 has 16 residues. Here the CDR3 reads CASSKRWTPVSYEQYF. DNA for the CDR3: TGTGCCAGCAGCAAACGTTGGACCCCGGTCTCCTACGAGCAGTACTTC.

This sequence joins TRBV27 and TRBJ1-6, with TRBD1 identical over 7 bases. CDR1 and CDR2 from the germline V gene are MNHEY and SMNVEV (reference sequence). This CDR3 comprises 17 residues. Germline trimming cut 0 bases from V and 9 bases from J; bases unmatched to any gene: 11. The CDR3 reads CASSLSPTGFAGSPLHF. The DNA of the CDR3 is TGTGCCAGCAGTTTATCGCCGACAGGGTTTGCCGGTTCACCCCTCCACTTT.

This chain uses TRBV21-1 with TRBJ2-7; TRBD1 reflects the table's D call only, with no check against the DNA. TRBV21-1 is a pseudogene segment. The length of the CDR3 is 14 residues. CDR3 sequence (DNA): TGTGCCAGCACCCCGGACAGGGTTGGGTACGAGCAGTACTTC. Translating gives CASTPDRVGYEQYF.

The CDR3 loop is CASSFVGQGGWGYTF. CDR3 nucleotides: TGTGCCAGCAGTTTCGTCGGACAGGGGGGTTGGGGCTACACCTTC. J is TRBJ1-2 and V is TRBV28; TRBD1 matches 10 bases. CDR3 length: 15 amino acids. The ends lost 3 bases at V and 8 bases at J; junction bases unmatched: 9. Germline V lookup: CDR1 MDHEN, CDR2 SYDVKM.

The chain employs TRBV4-1 and TRBJ2-7; 8 bases are shared with TRBD1. The CDR3 is 14 residues long. V shed 2 bases, J shed 7 bases, and the junction held 7 bases outside the gene matches. Germline lookup yields CDR1 MGHRA and CDR2 YSYEKL. The DNA for the CDR3 is TGCGCCAGCAGCCAACCGCTCAGGGGGCCTGAGCAGTACTTC. Amino acids: CASSQPLRGPEQYF.

V and J are TRBV11-2 and TRBJ1-2; 7 bases map to TRBD1. This CDR3 has 16 amino acids. The trim removed 4 bases at V and 4 bases at J, leaving 12 bases unmatched. Per germline, CDR1 SGHAT and CDR2 FQNNGV. The CDR3 region is CASSSAQGDRGYGYTF. The CDR3 nucleotides read TGTGCCAGCAGCTCTGCTCAGGGGGACCGGGGCTATGGCTACACCTTC.

The chain couples TRBV24-1 to TRBJ2-1; D is possibly TRBD2 (5 bases). V lost 6 bases, J lost 0 bases, and 11 bases lay in between. Germline V gives CDR1 KGHDR, CDR2 SFDVKD. CDR3 length: 15 amino acids. The CDR3 spells CATSSRVSSYNEQFF. CDR3 in DNA: TGTGCCACCAGTTCGCGGGTTAGCTCCTACAATGAGCAGTTCTTC.

The V and J genes are TRBV12-3 or TRBV12-4 and TRBJ2-7, with D perhaps TRBD1 (6 bases). The V end was cut by 5 bases, the J end by 8 bases, with 10 bases between. The CDR3 loop spans 11 amino acids. In nucleotides, the CDR3 is TGTGCCAGCAGTACCGGACAGAAGCAGTACTTC. Its protein is CASSTGQKQYF.

The chain links TRBV30 to TRBJ1-2; 8 bases fit TRBD1. The CDR3 has 14 residues. Germline V CDR1 and CDR2: GTSNPN, SVGIG (reference sequence). The J segment lost 7 bases and the V segment lost 2 bases, leaving 9 bases of the junction unmatched. CDR3 sequence (DNA): TGTGCCTGGAGTATCACAGGGGGTACGGGTGGCTACACCTTC. It encodes CAWSITGGTGGYTF.

This sequence joins TRBV5-1 and TRBJ1-6, with TRBD1 as a possible D gene (5 bases). V shed 2 bases and J shed 11 bases, with 14 bases lying between them. The germline V gene has CDR1 SGHRS and CDR2 YFSETQ. This CDR3 is 14 amino acids long. CDR3 residues: CASSFGGDGPPLHF. The CDR3 DNA sequence: TGCGCCAGCAGCTTTGGGGGGGATGGTCCACCCCTCCACTTT.

The chain is built from TRBV14 and TRBJ1-4, with a tentative D call TRBD1 (6 bases). Germline-derived CDR1 and CDR2 are SGHDN and FVKESK. The V and J ends lost 4 bases and 8 bases respectively, with 14 bases between them. The CDR3 contains 14 residues. DNA for the CDR3: TGTGCCAGCAGCCTTTCAGGGGCCGGGGAAAAACTGTTTTTT. Amino acid sequence: CASSLSGAGEKLFF.

This rearrangement joins TRBV6-1 to TRBJ1-2, with TRBD1 matching over 8 bases. V lost 1 base and J lost 4; bases outside the gene matches: 8. In germline, CDR1 is MNHNS, CDR2 SASEGT. This CDR3 region has 16 residues. This chain's CDR3 is CASSEVLEGTGYGYTF. The CDR3 DNA reads as TGTGCCAGCAGTGAAGTACTCGAAGGGACAGGCTATGGCTACACCTTC.

The chain is built from TRBV2 and TRBJ1-5; possible D gene TRBD1, 5 bases. The CDR3 is made up of 15 amino acids. The V end was cut by 1 base, the J end by 3 bases, with 10 bases between. CDR1 SNHLY and CDR2 FYNNEI come from the germline V gene. The CDR3 region is CASSEGSRVNQPQHF. Here the CDR3 DNA reads TGTGCCAGCAGTGAAGGATCCAGGGTCAATCAGCCCCAGCATTTT.

The rearrangement uses TRBV5-6 and TRBJ1-1; D is possibly TRBD1 (6 bases). The CDR3 sequence is 16 residues long. From germline, CDR1 is SGHDT and CDR2 YYEEEE. The V and J ends lost 4 bases and 6 bases respectively, with 22 bases between them. The CDR3 sequence is CASSPKYRAESAEAFF. CDR3 coding DNA: TGTGCCAGCAGCCCGAAATACAGGGCAGAATCCGCTGAAGCTTTCTTT.